This T cell receptor beta chain was obtained from a study of cytomegalovirus exposure and HLA in healthy donors. Findings and caveats of the study: Rarity held for most TCR sequences, but there were some public TCRs that occurred in many donors.

Trimming stripped 3 bases from V and 8 bases from J, with 25 bases between. The CDR3 contains 17 residues. CDR1 and CDR2 (germline): LNHDA, SQIVND (reference sequence). PCR amplification relied on 60 Vbeta primers (plus 13 Jbeta primers). This table comes from immunoSEQ multiplex PCR, and its TCRdb copy is limited to in-frame clones, with some not included. The sample includes around 150,000 clones, about 75% of them seen just once. Concerning this clone: The target antigen is unknown.

The sequence came from a female donor in good health and CMV-seronegative. The V gene is TRBV19, the J gene TRBJ1-2; possibly TRBD1 for D (5 bases). Sequenced input: PBMCs. The CDR3 DNA reads TGTGCCAGTAGTATTGGGGGGGAGACCCACCGGATTTCGGGCTACACCTTC. The encoded protein is CASSIGGETHRISGYTF. The variable domain in full, with the rest retrieved from reference TRBV19 and TRBJ1-2, is DGGITQSPKYLFRKEGQNVTLSCEQNLNHDAMYWYRQDPGQGLRLIYYSQIVNDFQKGDIAEGYSVSREKKESFPLTVTSAQKNPTAFYLCASSIGGETHRISGYTFGSGTRLTVV.